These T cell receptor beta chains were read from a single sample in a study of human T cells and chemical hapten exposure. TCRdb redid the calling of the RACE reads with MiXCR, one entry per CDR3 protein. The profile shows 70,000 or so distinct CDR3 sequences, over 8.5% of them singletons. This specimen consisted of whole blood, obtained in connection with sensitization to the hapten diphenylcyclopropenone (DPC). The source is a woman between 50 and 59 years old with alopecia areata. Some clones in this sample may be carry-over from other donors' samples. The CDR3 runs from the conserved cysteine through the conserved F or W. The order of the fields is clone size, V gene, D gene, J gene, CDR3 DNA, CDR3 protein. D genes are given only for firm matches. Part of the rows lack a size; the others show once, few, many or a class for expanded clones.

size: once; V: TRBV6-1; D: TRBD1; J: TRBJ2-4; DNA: TGTGCCAGCAAGCCCCGGGGACAGGGGAAAAACATTCAGTACTTC; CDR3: CASKPRGQGKNIQYF
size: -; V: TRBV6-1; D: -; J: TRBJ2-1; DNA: TGTGCCACCCGACCACCCACCTTAGATGAGCAGTTCTTC; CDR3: CATRPPTLDEQFF
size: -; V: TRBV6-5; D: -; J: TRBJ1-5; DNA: TGTGCCAGCAGCTCAACACAGGGTAACAATCAGCCCCAGCATTTT; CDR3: CASSSTQGNNQPQHF
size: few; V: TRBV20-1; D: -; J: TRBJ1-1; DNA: TGCAGTGCTAGTCAACCCACACCTAACACTGAAGCTTTCTTT; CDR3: CSASQPTPNTEAFF
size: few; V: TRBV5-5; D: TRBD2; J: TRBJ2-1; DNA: TGTGCCAGCAGCTGGGAGGGCCTAAATGAGCAGTTCTTC; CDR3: CASSWEGLNEQFF
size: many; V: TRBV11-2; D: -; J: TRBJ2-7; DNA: TGTGCCAGCAGCCCCGCAAACGGCCTAGCCTACGAGCAGTACTTC; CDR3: CASSPANGLAYEQYF
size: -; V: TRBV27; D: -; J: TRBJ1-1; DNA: TGTGCCAGCAGTTTATCGTCCAGGGGGAACACTGAAGCTTTCTTT; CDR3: CASSLSSRGNTEAFF
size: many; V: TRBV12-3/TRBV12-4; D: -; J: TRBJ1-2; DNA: TGTGCCAGCAGTCCTCTTGATGGGGGGCTCTATGGCTACACCTTC; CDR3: CASSPLDGGLYGYTF
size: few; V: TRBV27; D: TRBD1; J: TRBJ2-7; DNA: TGTGCCAGCAGTTTATCCACCCCGGGACAGGGGTTTGCCAAGCAGTACTTC; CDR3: CASSLSTPGQGFAKQYF
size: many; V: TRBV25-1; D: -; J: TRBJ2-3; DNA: TGTGCCAGCAGTGAATGGGCTAGCACAGATACGCAGTATTTT; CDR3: CASSEWASTDTQYF
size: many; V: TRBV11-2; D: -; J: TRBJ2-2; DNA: TGTGCCAGCACCCGTGGAAACACCGGGGAGCTGTTTTTT; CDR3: CASTRGNTGELFF
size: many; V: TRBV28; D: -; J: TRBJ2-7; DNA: TGTGCCAGCACCAACGAGGCGGCGGCGCAGTACTTC; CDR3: CASTNEAAAQYF
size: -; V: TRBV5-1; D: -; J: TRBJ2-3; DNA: TGCGCCAGCAGCTTAGGCTATCCCACAGATACGCAGTATTTT; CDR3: CASSLGYPTDTQYF
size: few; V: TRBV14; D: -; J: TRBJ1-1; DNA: TGTGCCAGCAGCCAACAACAGGGAGCTGGTCTGGCTTTCTTT; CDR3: CASSQQQGAGLAFF
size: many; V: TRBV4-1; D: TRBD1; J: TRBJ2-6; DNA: TGCGCCAGCAGTCCCGGGACAGGGGGTGCTGGGGCCAACGTCCTGACTTTC; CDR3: CASSPGTGGAGANVLTF
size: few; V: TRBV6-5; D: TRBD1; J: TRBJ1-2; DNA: TGTGCCAGCAGTTACTCGGACAGGCCGCTCTATGGCTACACCTTC; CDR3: CASSYSDRPLYGYTF
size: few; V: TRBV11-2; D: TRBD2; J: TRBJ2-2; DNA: TGTGCCAGCAGCTTTAGCGGGGGGGCCGCCGGGGAGCTGTTTTTT; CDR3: CASSFSGGAAGELFF
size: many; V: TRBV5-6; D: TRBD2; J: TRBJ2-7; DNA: TGTGCCAGCAGCCCGGAACTAGCGGCCTCCTACGAGCAGTACTTC; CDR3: CASSPELAASYEQYF
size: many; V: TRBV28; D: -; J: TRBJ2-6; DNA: TGTGCCAGCAGTTTAGGGGGGACAGCATTCTCTGGGGCCAACGTCCTGACTTTC; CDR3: CASSLGGTAFSGANVLTF
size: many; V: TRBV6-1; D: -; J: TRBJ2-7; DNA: TGTGCCAGCAGTGGGTACCAGGACGCCTACGAGCAGTACTTC; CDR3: CASSGYQDAYEQYF
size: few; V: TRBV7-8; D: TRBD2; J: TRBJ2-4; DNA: TGTGCCAGCAGCCCCACGGGACTAGCGGCGGGGTCCAAAAACATTCAGTACTTC; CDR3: CASSPTGLAAGSKNIQYF
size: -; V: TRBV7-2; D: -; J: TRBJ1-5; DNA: TGTGCCAGCCGCGGGGCAGAGGGCAATCAGCCCCAGCATTTT; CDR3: CASRGAEGNQPQHF
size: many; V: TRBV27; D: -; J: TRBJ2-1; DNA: TGTGCCAGCAGTTTATATAACAGGGAGCCCTACAATGAGCAGTTCTTC; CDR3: CASSLYNREPYNEQFF
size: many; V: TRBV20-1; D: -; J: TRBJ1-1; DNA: TGCAGTGCTAGATCTGAGTTGGACACTGAAGCTTTCTTT; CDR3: CSARSELDTEAFF
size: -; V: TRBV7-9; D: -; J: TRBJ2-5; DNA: TGTGCCAGCAGCTTCTCCAGAGTTACCCAAGAGACCCAGTACTTC; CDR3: CASSFSRVTQETQYF
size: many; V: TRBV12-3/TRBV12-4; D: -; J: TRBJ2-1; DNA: TGTGCCAGCAGTTTAAGTAGCTCCTACAATGAGCAGTTCTTC; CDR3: CASSLSSSYNEQFF
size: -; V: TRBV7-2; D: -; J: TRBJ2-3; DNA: TGTGCCAGCAGCTGGACTATAGGGCGCACAGATACGCAGTATTTT; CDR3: CASSWTIGRTDTQYF
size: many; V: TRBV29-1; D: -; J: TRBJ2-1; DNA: TGCAGCGTTGCCCCAACTAACCTCTGGGATGAGCAGTTCTTC; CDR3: CSVAPTNLWDEQFF
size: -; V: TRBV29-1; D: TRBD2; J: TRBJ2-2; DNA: TGCAGCGTTCCCCGGGGTAGCGGGGGGGAGAACACCGGGGAGCTGTTTTTT; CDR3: CSVPRGSGGENTGELFF
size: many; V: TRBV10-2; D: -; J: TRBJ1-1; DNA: TGCGCCAGCACTCCGACAGGGAACACTGAAGCTTTCTTT; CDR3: CASTPTGNTEAFF
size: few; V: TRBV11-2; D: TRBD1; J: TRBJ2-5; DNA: TGTGCCAGCAGCTTATACGAGGGGGCCAAAGAGACCCAGTACTTC; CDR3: CASSLYEGAKETQYF
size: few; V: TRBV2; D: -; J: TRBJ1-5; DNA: TGTGCCACACAGAGCCAAGAGACGGGCAATCAGCCCCAGCATTTT; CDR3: CATQSQETGNQPQHF
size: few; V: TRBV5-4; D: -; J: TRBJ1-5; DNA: TGTGCCAGCAGCTCCTGGGGGGGCAATCAGCCCCAGCATTTT; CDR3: CASSSWGGNQPQHF
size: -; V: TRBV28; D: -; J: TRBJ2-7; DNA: TGTGCCAGCAGCACATTGTATGAGCAGTACTTC; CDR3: CASSTLYEQYF
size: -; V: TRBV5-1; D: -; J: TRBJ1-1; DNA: TGCGCCAGCAGCTTACCCCAGGGGATGAACACTGAAGCTTTCTTT; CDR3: CASSLPQGMNTEAFF
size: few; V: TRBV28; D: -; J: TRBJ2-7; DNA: TGTGCCAGCAGTTTAAGGCAGGGGAGGAACGAGCAGTACTTC; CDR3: CASSLRQGRNEQYF
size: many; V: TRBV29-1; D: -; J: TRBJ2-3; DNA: TGCAGCGTTGGAGTCGGGGATACGCAGTATTTT; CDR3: CSVGVGDTQYF
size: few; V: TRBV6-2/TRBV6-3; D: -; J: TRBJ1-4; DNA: TGTGCCAGCAGTGCAGGGACCGCTTGGAATGAAAAACTGTTTTTT; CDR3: CASSAGTAWNEKLFF
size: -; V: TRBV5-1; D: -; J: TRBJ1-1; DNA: TGCGCCAGCAGCTTGGTCTCCGATCTGAGCACTGAAGCTTTCTTT; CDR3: CASSLVSDLSTEAFF
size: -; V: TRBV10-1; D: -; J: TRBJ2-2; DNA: TGCGCCAGCACCGGGGGAAGTCTGAACACCGGGGAGCTGTTTTTT; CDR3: CASTGGSLNTGELFF
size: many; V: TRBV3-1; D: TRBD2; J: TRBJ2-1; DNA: TGTGCCAGCAGCCAGGTCGGGACTAGTGTGGGCAATGAGCAGTTCTTC; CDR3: CASSQVGTSVGNEQFF
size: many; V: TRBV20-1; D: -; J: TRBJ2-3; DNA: TGCAGTGCGAAAGAATACGGGGGACAACTTAGCACAGATACGCAGTATTTT; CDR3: CSAKEYGGQLSTDTQYF
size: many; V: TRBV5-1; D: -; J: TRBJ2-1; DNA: TGCGCCAGCAGCTTGGGGCCAGGGCCCCTGAACAATGAGCAGTTCTTC; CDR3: CASSLGPGPLNNEQFF
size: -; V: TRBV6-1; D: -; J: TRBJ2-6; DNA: TGTGCCAGCGCTGGGGGCTCTGGGGCCAACGTCCTGACTTTC; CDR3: CASAGGSGANVLTF
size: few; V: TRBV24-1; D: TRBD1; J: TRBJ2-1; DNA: TGTGCCACCAGTGTACGACAGGGCGGTTCCTACAATGAGCAGTTCTTC; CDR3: CATSVRQGGSYNEQFF
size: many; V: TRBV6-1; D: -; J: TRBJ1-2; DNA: TGTGCCAGCAGGGCAGGCTCTTATGGCTACACCTTC; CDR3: CASRAGSYGYTF
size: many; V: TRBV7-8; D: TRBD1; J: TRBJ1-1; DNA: TGTGCCAGCAGCTTCATTACAGGGGGCGCGACTACTGAAGCTTTCTTT; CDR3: CASSFITGGATTEAFF
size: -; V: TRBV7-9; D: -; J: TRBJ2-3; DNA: TGTGCCAGCAACACAGGGTTTGCGGGGGCGGATACGCAGTATTTT; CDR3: CASNTGFAGADTQYF
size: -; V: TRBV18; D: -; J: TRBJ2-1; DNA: TGTGCCAGCTCACCACCTTCGGGCAGCCACAATGAGCAGTTCTTC; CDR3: CASSPPSGSHNEQFF
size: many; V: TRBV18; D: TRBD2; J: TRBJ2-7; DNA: TGTGCCAGCTCACCACCGGCGGGAGCAGCCTACGAGCAGTACTTC; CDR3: CASSPPAGAAYEQYF
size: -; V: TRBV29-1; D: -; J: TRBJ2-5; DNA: TGCAGCGTTGCGAGGGCAGATCGACAAGAGACCCAGTACTTC; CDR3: CSVARADRQETQYF
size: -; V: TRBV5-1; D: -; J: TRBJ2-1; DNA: TGCGCCAGCAGCTTGGAGGGTGATGAGCAGTTCTTC; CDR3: CASSLEGDEQFF